These 27 T cell receptor beta chains were all obtained from the same sample, sequenced in a study of cytomegalovirus exposure and HLA in healthy donors. PCR was performed using 60 Vbeta and 13 Jbeta primers. Generated by immunoSEQ multiplex PCR, the TCRdb table keeps only in-frame clones and is missing some. Altogether roughly 120,000 clones are present, over 60% being singletons, with the ten largest covering about 2%. Sequencing was done on a sample of PBMCs. These receptors all come from a man younger than 30 in good health and CMV-seronegative.

The chain links TRBV5-1 to TRBJ1-6; a possible D gene is TRBD1 (5 bases). The germline V and J ends were trimmed by 3 bases and 8 bases, with 18 bases remaining between them. The CDR3 spans 16 residues. Germline V gives CDR1 SGHRS, CDR2 YFSETQ. The CDR3 DNA reads TGCGCCAGCAGCTGGAATCAGGGAGGGTCCGATTCACCCCTCCACTTT. This translates into CASSWNQGGSDSPLHF.

The chain carries TRBV6-5 and TRBJ2-1, with 12 positions matching TRBD2. Germline CDR1 and CDR2: MNHEY and SVGAGI. With V trimmed by 0 bases and J by 16 bases, 13 bases remained unmatched. The CDR3 runs to 16 residues. In DNA form, the CDR3 reads TGTGCCAGCAGTTACTCCTTCGTTCTAGCGGGAGGGGTCGAATTCTTC. This codes for CASSYSFVLAGGVEFF.

On this clone itself: The junction departs from the called germline gene at one end, perhaps through a read error. The chain is built from TRBV7-9 and TRBJ2-3; D is possibly TRBD2 (7 bases). Germline assignment: CDR1 SEHNR and CDR2 FQNEAQ (reference sequence). The CDR3 length is 18 residues. This CDR3 is CSSSRKLGGTIITDTQYF. Here the CDR3 DNA reads TGTTCCAGCAGTAGAAAGCTCGGGGGGACAATCATCACAGATACGCAGTATTTT.

The chain uses TRBV27 and TRBJ1-5; the match to TRBD1 covers 7 bases. CDR1 MNHEY and CDR2 SMNVEV come from the germline V gene (reference sequence). This CDR3 comprises 22 residues. Trimming took 3 bases from V and 3 from J; bases not matched to a gene: 26. CDR3 sequence reads: CASSFRDRVRKLVSVINQPQHF. CDR3 nucleotides: TGTGCCAGCAGTTTCCGGGACAGAGTCCGAAAATTGGTCTCTGTGATCAATCAGCCCCAGCATTTT.

The J gene is TRBJ1-6, the V gene TRBV5-1, with 7 positions matching TRBD1. Unmatched junction bases numbered 4, after V lost 0 bases and J lost 10 bases. Per the germline V gene, CDR1 is SGHRS and CDR2 is YFSETQ. The CDR3 loop spans 14 amino acids. CDR3 nucleotides: TGCGCCAGCAGCTTGGACAGGGGAGGATCACCCCTCCACTTT. It codes for CASSLDRGGSPLHF.

This clone has a single count. The chain carries TRBV18 and TRBJ1-2; D remains unclear. Germline CDR1 reads KGHSH; CDR2 reads LQKENI. Trimming removed 2 bases at V and 1 base at J, with 11 bases between. This CDR3 spans 15 amino acids. The CDR3 spells CASSPFPGFNYGYTF. CDR3 sequence (DNA): TGTGCCAGCTCACCATTCCCGGGTTTTAACTATGGCTACACCTTC.

V is TRBV6-1 and J is TRBJ2-3, with a possible D match to TRBD2 (5 bases). CDR1 and CDR2 (germline): MNHNS, SASEGT. The germline V and J ends were trimmed by 4 bases and 1 base, with 15 bases remaining between them. The CDR3 loop spans 16 amino acids. The CDR3 sequence: CASSGLAGAGTDTQYF. The CDR3 DNA reads TGTGCCAGCAGTGGGCTCGCGGGCGCGGGCACAGATACGCAGTATTTT.

The chain couples TRBV4-2 to TRBJ2-3, with TRBD2 matching 8 bases. The CDR3 sequence is 15 residues long. Germline V gives CDR1 LGHNA, CDR2 YNFKEQ. Unmatched junction bases numbered 6, after V lost 4 bases and J lost 3 bases. CDR3 region: CASSRVQRETDTQYF. The CDR3 DNA reads as TGTGCCAGCAGCCGGGTCCAGCGGGAGACAGATACGCAGTATTTT.

The CDR3 bases are TGTGCCAGAATGATCCGGGACACGGATAATGAGCAGTTCTTC. Its protein is CARMIRDTDNEQFF. V and J are TRBV2 and TRBJ2-1; TRBD1 is a possible D gene (6 bases). Germline loops: CDR1 SNHLY, CDR2 FYNNEI. Trimming pared 9 bases from V and 7 bases from J, leaving 19 bases between. This CDR3 contains 14 residues. Complete variable domain (other parts from reference TRBV2 and TRBJ2-1): EPEVTQTPSHQVTQMGQEVILRCVPISNHLYFYWYRQILGQKVEFLVSFYNNEISEKSEIFDDQFSVERPDGSNFTLKIRSTKLEDSAMYFCARMIRDTDNEQFFGPGTRLTVL.

In its sample, this clone was seen a few times. CDR3 sequence: CASSPRTGGLSYEQYF. DNA for the CDR3: TGCGCCAGCAGCCCAAGGACAGGGGGCCTAAGCTACGAGCAGTACTTC. The chain employs TRBV5-1 and TRBJ2-7, with TRBD1 matching over 11 bases. CDR1 and CDR2 from the germline V gene are SGHRS and YFSETQ. The CDR3 spans 16 residues. V shed 4 bases and J 3 bases; nucleotides not matched to a gene: 9.

The chain carries TRBV27 and TRBJ2-5; 11 bases match TRBD2. Germline lookup yields CDR1 MNHEY and CDR2 SMNVEV (reference sequence). V lost 5 bases and J lost 5; bases outside the gene matches: 7. The CDR3 totals 15 residues. This CDR3 is CASSKRTSGQETQYF. For the CDR3, the DNA is TGTGCCAGCAGTAAAAGGACTAGCGGGCAGGAGACCCAGTACTTC.

This clone has only a few counts. The rearrangement joins TRBV6-5 to TRBJ2-7; possibly TRBD1 for D (6 bases). Trimming pared 0 bases from V and 6 bases from J, leaving 15 bases between. Germline V gene sequence: CDR1 MNHEY, CDR2 SVGAGI. This CDR3 region has 15 residues. For the CDR3, the DNA is TGTGCCAGCAGTTACTCGACTGGGGGCAGGGGCGAGCAGTACTTC. Protein: CASSYSTGGRGEQYF.

This rearrangement joins TRBV9 to TRBJ2-7; D gene uncertain. This CDR3 has 15 residues. The V and J ends lost 0 bases and 4 bases respectively, with 14 bases between them. Germline V lookup: CDR1 SGDLS, CDR2 YYNGEE. In nucleotides, the CDR3 is TGTGCCAGCAGCGTAGTCGTGATTACTAAATACGAGCAGTACTTC. Its translation is CASSVVVITKYEQYF.

In this sample, this clone turned up a few times. V usage is TRBV6-5 and J usage is TRBJ2-2, with 10 bases matching TRBD1. This CDR3 has 14 residues. J was trimmed by 7 bases and V by 6 bases; bases with no gene match: 5. Germline V gene data show CDR1 as MNHEY and CDR2 as SVGAGI. Written as DNA, the CDR3 is TGTGCCAGCAGGACCGGGACAGGGGACGGGGAGCTGTTTTTT. Translated, it gives CASRTGTGDGELFF.

Here the CDR3 reads CASSPLPGTSYEQYF. DNA of the CDR3: TGTGCCAGCAGCCCTTTACCCGGGACTTCCTACGAGCAGTACTTC. This chain uses TRBV9 with TRBJ2-7, with TRBD2 as a possible D gene (6 bases). CDR1 is SGDLS, CDR2 YYNGEE, per germline. The CDR3 has 15 residues. V lost 4 bases to trimming and J lost 1 base, with 15 bases between them.

The chain links TRBV2 to TRBJ1-2; 7 bases fit TRBD1. Germline assignment: CDR1 SNHLY and CDR2 FYNNEI. This CDR3 spans 16 amino acids. The junction had 14 bases not matched to a gene; V was cut back by 7 bases and J by 3 bases. This chain's CDR3 is CASTGDSAFLHYGYTF. DNA for the CDR3: TGTGCCAGCACCGGGGACAGTGCGTTCCTACACTATGGCTACACCTTC.

This chain uses TRBV14 with TRBJ1-2; no clear D. Trimming left V 2 bases short and J 4 bases short, with 8 bases between. The CDR3 contains 13 residues. CDR1 and CDR2 from the germline V gene are SGHDN and FVKESK. CDR3 in amino acids: CASSQSPGYGYTF. CDR3 sequence (DNA): TGTGCCAGCAGCCAATCCCCAGGCTATGGCTACACCTTC.

There are many counts of this clone. The rearrangement uses TRBV6-5 and TRBJ1-1, with TRBD1 matching over 9 bases. The CDR3 runs to 14 residues. Germline V lookup: CDR1 MNHEY, CDR2 SVGAGI. The junction had 6 bases not matched to a gene; V was cut back by 6 bases and J by 4 bases. CDR3 in DNA: TGTGCCAGCAGCCTACAGGGGGCGCGCACTGAAGCTTTCTTT. Its protein product is CASSLQGARTEAFF.

The chain employs TRBV9 and TRBJ2-3; D gene unclear. This CDR3 region has 13 residues. V lost 0 bases and J 5 bases, leaving 7 bases between the germline ends. The germline gives CDR1 SGDLS, CDR2 YYNGEE. The CDR3 DNA reads as TGTGCCAGCAGCGTAGGCCAGGAAGATACGCAGTATTTT. Amino acids: CASSVGQEDTQYF.

This clone appeared a single time. This sequence joins TRBV7-2 and TRBJ2-5; a possible D gene is TRBD2 (5 bases). The end of the DNA is better explained by TRBJ2-7, so the J call may be wrong. CDR1 and CDR2 (germline): SGHTA, FQGNSA. The CDR3 runs 15 residues. CDR3 DNA: TGTGCCAGCAGCCCAGAGGCGGGCATAGCCTACGAGCAGTACTTC. This sequence encodes CASSPEAGIAYEQYF.

V usage is TRBV11-3 and J usage is TRBJ2-7; TRBD2 matches 7 bases. This CDR3 comprises 13 residues. With 3 bases clipped from V and 2 bases from J, the junction kept 1 base outside the gene matches. Germline-derived CDR1 and CDR2 are SGHNT and YENEEA. CDR3 residues: CASSFGLAYEQYF. CDR3 sequence (DNA): TGTGCCAGCAGCTTTGGACTAGCCTACGAGCAGTACTTC. Full variable domain (missing parts from reference TRBV11-3 and TRBJ2-7): EAGVVQSPRYKIIEKKQPVAFWCNPISGHNTLYWYLQNLGQGPELLIRYENEEAVDDSQLPKDRFSAERLKGVDSTLKIQPAELGDSAVYLCASSFGLAYEQYFGPGTRLTVT.

The chain carries TRBV7-6 and TRBJ2-5; 9 positions agree with TRBD2. Germline V gene lookup returns CDR1 SGHVS and CDR2 FNYEAQ. After removal of 1 base from V and 5 bases from J, the junction contained 8 bases not matched to a gene. The CDR3 extends over 16 amino acids. The CDR3 coding sequence is TGTGCCAGCAGCTTAGGGGTAGCGGGAGTATGGGAGACCCAGTACTTC. It codes for CASSLGVAGVWETQYF.

The chain is built from TRBV11-1 and TRBJ1-2; D ambiguous. The V and J ends lost 2 bases and 8 bases respectively, with 18 bases between them. The CDR3 loop spans 15 amino acids. CDR1 is SGHAT and CDR2 is FQDESV in the germline V gene (reference sequence). CDR3 in DNA: TGTGCCAGCAGCTTAAATCCGGCGGCGAATGGAGGCTACACCTTC. It specifies CASSLNPAANGGYTF.

J is TRBJ2-1 and V is TRBV29-1; weak D call: TRBD2 (6 bases). There are 12 residues in the CDR3. V gave up 2 bases and J gave up 9 bases, with 11 bases separating them. Per germline, CDR1 SQVTM and CDR2 ANQGSEA. The chain's CDR3 is CSVESGSGEQFF. DNA for the CDR3: TGCAGCGTTGAATCCGGGAGCGGTGAGCAGTTCTTC.

The chain combines TRBV5-6 with TRBJ2-5; possibly TRBD1 for D (6 bases). Germline loops: CDR1 SGHDT, CDR2 YYEEEE. With 4 bases removed from V and 0 bases from J, the gap between germline ends came to 19 bases. The CDR3 consists of 17 residues. CDR3 protein: CASSPLGAPEYQETQYF. CDR3 bases: TGTGCCAGCAGCCCCCTGGGGGCGCCAGAGTACCAAGAGACCCAGTACTTC.

This chain links TRBV7-9 with TRBJ1-2; possibly TRBD1 for D (6 bases). Trimming left V 6 bases short and J 2 bases short, with 16 bases between. The CDR3 contains 15 residues. Germline values: CDR1 SEHNR, CDR2 FQNEAQ (reference sequence). CDR3 coding DNA: TGTGCCAGCAGGCTAGGGGGTCTAGACAACTATGGCTACACCTTC. Protein: CASRLGGLDNYGYTF.

The V and J genes are TRBV7-9 and TRBJ1-5; D not certain. Trimming took 4 bases from V and 6 from J, leaving 13 bases between them. The germline gives CDR1 SEHNR, CDR2 FQNEAQ (reference sequence). The CDR3 runs 14 residues. The CDR3 coding sequence is TGTGCCAGCAGCTCGGGGAGTTTTATTCAGCCCCAGCATTTT. Its translation is CASSSGSFIQPQHF.